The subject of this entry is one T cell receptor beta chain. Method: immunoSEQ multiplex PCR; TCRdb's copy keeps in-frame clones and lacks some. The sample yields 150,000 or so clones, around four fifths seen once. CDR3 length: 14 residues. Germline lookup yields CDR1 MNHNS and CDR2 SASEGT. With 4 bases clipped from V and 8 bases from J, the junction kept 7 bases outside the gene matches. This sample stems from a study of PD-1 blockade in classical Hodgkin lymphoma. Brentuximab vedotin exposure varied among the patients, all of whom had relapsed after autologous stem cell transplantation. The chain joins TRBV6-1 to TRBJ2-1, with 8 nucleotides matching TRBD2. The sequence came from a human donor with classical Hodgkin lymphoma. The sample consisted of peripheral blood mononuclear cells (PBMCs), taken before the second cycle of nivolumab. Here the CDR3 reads CASSGGLVVYEQFF. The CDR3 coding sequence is TGTGCCAGCAGTGGGGGACTAGTGGTCTATGAGCAGTTCTTC.